Included here is one T cell receptor (beta chain) sequence, with context. Per the study methods: Amplification with reference gene primers provided the estimates of nucleated cell counts. The data were produced by immunoSEQ multiplex PCR, yet TCRdb's version contains in-frame clones alone and is incomplete. V, J and clone size are those of that table, while D and trimming were read from the DNA. The sample gives some 200,000 clones, about 92% of which show up once; 1.2% is in the top ten. The data stem from a study of blood T cell repertoires in COVID-19. About the research overall: Sample material is recorded as cDNA or gDNA derived from T cells, B-cell-depleted T cells, or PBMCs.

The CDR3 extends over 15 amino acids. The germline V gene encodes CDR1 MNHEY and CDR2 SMNVEV (reference sequence). V dropped 2 bases and J dropped 3; count of bases not matched to a gene: 6. The gene calls are TRBV27 and TRBJ2-7; 8 nucleotides line up with TRBD1. The source is a man aged 25 to 40 with acute or convalescent COVID-19. The sequencing sample was made of peripheral blood. The CDR3 DNA reads TGTGCCAGCAGTTTAGGACAGGGCCATGTCTACGAGCAGTACTTC. As protein: CASSLGQGHVYEQYF.